The source of this TCR beta chain is a study of blood T cell repertoires in COVID-19. Study in general: There were acute and convalescent COVID-19 samples, and they came from the United States, Italy and Spain. T cells, B-cell-depleted T cells, or PBMCs provided the cDNA or gDNA that served as material.

V was cut by 3 bases and J by 3 bases, with 12 bases left in between. Germline V gives CDR1 MNHNS, CDR2 SASEGT. The CDR3 consists of 15 residues. Authors' methods: Using reference gene primer amplification, nucleated cell counts were estimated. Assay used: immunoSEQ multiplex PCR; TCRdb lists only in-frame clones, some missing. For V, J and clone size, that table is used; D and trimming come from the DNA. The profile shows approximately 200,000 clones, less than 90% of them singletons. The chain combines TRBV6-1 with TRBJ1-5; TRBD1 might be the D (6 bases). The source material was peripheral blood. This sequence was found in a woman aged 45-60 years with acute or convalescent COVID-19. The CDR3 nucleotides are TGTGCCAGCAGTGATGTGACAGGAAACAATCAGCCCCAGCATTTT. Translating it yields CASSDVTGNNQPQHF.